These 20 T cell receptor beta chains were sequenced from one sample in a study of blood T cells in healthy people across ages. PCR was performed a second time for about 7 to 11 cycles using a sample-barcoded 5' primer and a J-beta primer mix. TCRdb passed the 5' RACE reads through MiXCR, listing each CDR3 protein once. The profile shows hundreds of thousands of distinct CDR3 sequences, about 42% of them singletons. The sequenced sample was blood. The receptors were gathered from an elderly man in good health.

This chain uses TRBV20-1 with TRBJ2-5; maybe TRBD1 (5 bases). Germline V lookup: CDR1 DFQATT, CDR2 SNEGSKA (reference sequence). The CDR3 consists of 16 residues. Trimming removed 0 bases from V and 0 bases from J, with 14 bases in between. Here the CDR3 DNA reads TGCAGTGCTAGAGATCTTATGTCAGGGTACCAAGAGACCCAGTACTTC. It is translated as CSARDLMSGYQETQYF.

The chain couples TRBV7-9 to TRBJ2-2; TRBD1 agrees at 7 bases. With V trimmed by 0 bases and J by 3 bases, 7 bases remained unmatched. From germline, CDR1 is SEHNR and CDR2 FQNEAQ (reference sequence). The CDR3 totals 17 residues. The CDR3 protein is CASSLASGTAYTGELFF. CDR3 in DNA: TGTGCCAGCAGCTTAGCGTCGGGGACAGCTTACACCGGGGAGCTGTTTTTT.

Details on this clonotype: At one end the junction does not follow the germline gene, possibly because of a read error. This rearrangement joins TRBV15 to TRBJ2-3; 8 bases align to TRBD2. CDR3 size: 16 residues. Per the germline V gene, CDR1 is LNHNV and CDR2 is YYDKDF (reference sequence). The CDR3: CAPSRMTSASTDTQYF. The CDR3 nucleotides are TGTGCCCCCAGCAGGATGACTAGCGCGAGCACAGATACGCAGTATTTT.

V gene TRBV20-1 combines with J gene TRBJ2-5; tentative D call: TRBD2 (5 bases). The DNA end is more similar to TRBJ2-7, so the J call may be wrong. Germline V CDR1 and CDR2: DFQATT, SNEGSKA (reference sequence). This CDR3 comprises 11 residues. CDR3 sequence (DNA): TGCAGTCCGCTTCTCCGGGGCGAGCAGTACTTC. It is translated as CSPLLRGEQYF.

This clonotype was observed a few times. The chain has TRBV7-9 and TRBJ2-2; D unresolved. The germline V and J ends were trimmed by 1 base and 2 bases, with 5 bases remaining between them. CDR3 length: 14 amino acids. Germline V gene data show CDR1 as SEHNR and CDR2 as FQNEAQ (reference sequence). The CDR3 region has the DNA TGTGCCAGCAGCTTAGACACCAACACCGGGGAGCTGTTTTTT. This sequence encodes CASSLDTNTGELFF.

The rearrangement uses TRBV7-2 and TRBJ2-7; TRBD1 matches at 8 bases. CDR3 length: 14 amino acids. Germline CDR1 reads SGHTA; CDR2 reads FQGNSA. V dropped 6 bases and J dropped 5; count of bases not matched to a gene: 9. The CDR3 bases are TGTGCCAGCAGGATACAGGGGGAGCAACACGAGCAGTACTTC. Protein product: CASRIQGEQHEQYF.

The chain recombines TRBV20-1 with TRBJ1-5; 8 nucleotides match TRBD1. The CDR3 has 15 residues. CDR1 DFQATT and CDR2 SNEGSKA come from the germline V gene (reference sequence). Germline trimming cut 8 bases from V and 5 bases from J; bases unmatched to any gene: 14. CDR3 in amino acids: CSIRTGSFLYQPQHF. The CDR3 DNA reads as TGCAGTATAAGGACAGGGAGCTTTCTCTATCAGCCCCAGCATTTT.

V is TRBV5-1 and J is TRBJ2-5, with D possibly being TRBD1 (5 bases). In germline, CDR1 is SGHRS, CDR2 YFSETQ. The CDR3 sequence is 16 residues long. With 0 bases removed from V and 1 base from J, the gap between germline ends came to 13 bases. CDR3 amino acids: CASSLASQGAQETQYF. The CDR3 DNA follows: TGCGCCAGCAGCTTGGCCAGTCAAGGGGCCCAAGAGACCCAGTACTTC.

The J gene is TRBJ2-3, the V gene TRBV29-1, with D unclear. V lost 7 bases, J lost 1 base, and 12 bases lay in between. Germline CDR1 SQVTM, CDR2 ANQGSEA. The CDR3 runs 13 residues. CDR3 protein: CSADNRGTDTQYF. CDR3 coding DNA: TGCAGCGCTGACAACCGGGGCACAGATACGCAGTATTTT.

V usage is TRBV20-1 and J usage is TRBJ2-7; D possibly corresponds to TRBD1 (6 bases). The DNA end is more similar to TRBJ2-4, so the J call may be wrong. CDR3 length: 13 amino acids. CDR1 and CDR2 (germline): DFQATT, SNEGSKA (reference sequence). The DNA of the CDR3 is TGCAGTGCTAACAGGGTGGCGGCAAACATTCAGTACTTC. Translation gives CSANRVAANIQYF.

The V gene is TRBV7-8, the J gene TRBJ2-1, with 7 nucleotides matching TRBD2. This CDR3 contains 14 residues. J lost 3 bases, V lost 5 bases, and 4 bases had no gene match. In germline, CDR1 is SGHVS, CDR2 FQNEAQ. The CDR3 loop reads CASSNRTSYNEQFF. CDR3 sequence (DNA): TGTGCCAGCAGCAACCGGACTAGCTACAATGAGCAGTTCTTC.

Only a few counts were recorded for this clonotype. The chain uses TRBV29-1 and TRBJ2-3, with a weak D call TRBD2 (5 bases). V lost 2 bases to trimming and J lost 1 base, with 13 bases between them. Germline V gene sequence: CDR1 SQVTM, CDR2 ANQGSEA. The CDR3 has 15 residues. CDR3 protein: CSVESGVAGTDTQYF. The CDR3 DNA reads TGCAGCGTTGAATCCGGGGTGGCCGGCACAGATACGCAGTATTTT.

This chain links TRBV30 with TRBJ2-2; D unresolved. Trimming cost V 4 bases and J 2 bases, with 8 bases left between them. The CDR3 has 13 residues. CDR1 GTSNPN and CDR2 SVGIG come from the germline V gene (reference sequence). Here the CDR3 DNA reads TGTGCCTGGACCCCTTCTAACACCGGGGAGCTGTTTTTT. Translation gives CAWTPSNTGELFF.

The V call is TRBV6-2 or TRBV6-3, the J call TRBJ2-7; D is uncertain. The CDR3 consists of 13 residues. Trimming removed 5 bases at V and 0 bases at J, with 8 bases between. Germline loops: CDR1 MNHEY, CDR2 SVGEGT. The CDR3 reads CASSASLSYEQYF. For the CDR3, the DNA is TGTGCCAGCAGTGCCTCCCTCTCCTACGAGCAGTACTTC.

The J gene is TRBJ2-7, the V gene TRBV7-2, with no clear D. The CDR3 loop spans 16 amino acids. Trimming pared 8 bases from V and 0 bases from J, leaving 20 bases between. Germline CDR1 is SGHTA and CDR2 is FQGNSA. The DNA of the CDR3 is TGTGCCAGCCGCCGACGGACGGCCCAGAGCTCCTACGAGCAGTACTTC. It codes for CASRRRTAQSSYEQYF.

This clonotype was counted at least ten times. The V and J genes are TRBV18 and TRBJ2-6; 7 bases are a match to TRBD1. The CDR3 loop spans 18 amino acids. The V gene end was trimmed by 6 bases and the J gene end by 2 bases; junction bases not matched to a gene: 13. Germline values: CDR1 KGHSH, CDR2 LQKENI. CDR3 nucleotide sequence: TGTGCCAGCTCCCGGAGACAGGGAGAGAGGACTGGGGCCAACGTCCTGACTTTC. Its protein is CASSRRQGERTGANVLTF.

V is TRBV20-1 and J is TRBJ2-1, with D possibly matching TRBD1 (5 bases). Germline-derived CDR1 and CDR2 are DFQATT and SNEGSKA (reference sequence). The CDR3 is made up of 13 amino acids. V gave up 4 bases and J gave up 5 bases, with 12 bases separating them. This CDR3 is CSATIPGNNEQFF. CDR3 DNA sequence: TGCAGTGCTACAATTCCAGGGAACAATGAGCAGTTCTTC.

The rearrangement links TRBV29-1 to TRBJ2-1; perhaps D is TRBD1 or TRBD2 (5 bases each). The germline gives CDR1 SQVTM, CDR2 ANQGSEA. Trimming pared 2 bases from V and 0 bases from J, leaving 11 bases between. The CDR3 contains 15 residues. The CDR3 region has the DNA TGCAGCGTTGAACGAGGGGATCCCTCCTACAATGAGCAGTTCTTC. It codes for CSVERGDPSYNEQFF.

Of note for this clonotype: One end of the junction varies from germline; a read error may be responsible. The gene calls are TRBV7-2 and TRBJ2-3; 7 nucleotides match TRBD1. The CDR3 length is 16 residues. Germline V CDR1 and CDR2: SGHTA, FQGNSA. DNA for the CDR3: TGCGCCAGCAGCTTAGTAACAGGGTTCAGGACAGGTACGCAGTATTTT. It yields the protein CASSLVTGFRTGTQYF. Based on the CDR3 plus reference TRBV7-2 and TRBJ2-3, the full variable domain is GAGVSQSPSNKVTEKGKDVELRCDPISGHTALYWYRQSLGQGLEFLIYFQGNSAPDKSGLPSDRFSAERTGGSVSTLTIQRTQQEDSAVYLCASSLVTGFRTGTQYFGPGTRLTVL.

The CDR3 region has the DNA TGCAGTGCCGGGCAACAGAGCTCTGGGGCCAACGTCCTGACTTTC. This encodes CSAGQQSSGANVLTF. This rearrangement joins TRBV20-1 to TRBJ2-6; the D is unclear. Trimming removed 6 bases at V and 0 bases at J, with 12 bases between. Looked up from germline, CDR1 is DFQATT and CDR2 is SNEGSKA (reference sequence). The CDR3 is made up of 15 amino acids.